The 6 T cell receptor beta chains below come from one sample, sequenced in a study of blood T cells in healthy people across ages. With a J-beta primer mix and a sample-barcoded 5' primer, a second PCR ran about 6 to 11 cycles. Each CDR3 protein is one row after TCRdb ran MiXCR on the 5' RACE reads. Among about 1.1 million distinct CDR3 sequences listed, 35% to 45% were seen once. The material sequenced was blood. These receptor sequences come from a man aged 18 to 30 in good health.

This chain links TRBV7-2 with TRBJ2-3; no definite D call. CDR1 SGHTA and CDR2 FQGNSA come from the germline V gene. V lost 2 bases, J lost 8 bases, and 8 bases lay in between. This CDR3 comprises 12 residues. CDR3 region: CASSLRGPTQYF. As DNA, the CDR3 is TGTGCCAGCAGCTTACGAGGTCCTACGCAGTATTTT.

The chain employs TRBV3-1 and TRBJ1-2; no clear D gene. The V gene lost 0 bases and the J gene lost 4 bases, with 9 bases spanning the gap. There are 14 residues in the CDR3. The germline gives CDR1 LGHDT, CDR2 YNNKEL (reference sequence). This CDR3 reads CASSQDRNSYGYTF. CDR3 nucleotides: TGTGCCAGCAGCCAAGATCGGAACTCCTATGGCTACACCTTC.

This clonotype was seen a few times. CDR3 protein: CASSSIRTTPNTEAFF. In nucleotides, the CDR3 is TGTGCCAGCAGCTCGATTCGGACTACCCCAAACACTGAAGCTTTCTTT. The chain recombines TRBV7-9 with TRBJ1-1; no clear D gene. This CDR3 is 16 amino acids long. V lost 4 bases, J lost 2 bases, and 17 bases lay in between. Germline V gene lookup returns CDR1 SEHNR and CDR2 FQNEAQ (reference sequence).

The chain carries TRBV20-1 and TRBJ1-2; TRBD1 is a possible D gene (5 bases). Between the trimmed V and J ends, which lost 5 bases and 8 bases, there was a span of 18 bases. CDR1 is DFQATT and CDR2 is SNEGSKA in the germline V gene (reference sequence). This CDR3 comprises 13 residues. This CDR3 reads CSAFKGTEEGYTF. CDR3 nucleotides: TGCAGTGCTTTTAAGGGGACCGAGGAGGGCTACACCTTC.

The chain combines TRBV12-3 or TRBV12-4 with TRBJ2-6; D perhaps matches TRBD2 (5 bases). The V end lost 5 bases, the J end lost 3 bases, and 14 bases lay between the germline ends. There are 16 residues in the CDR3. The CDR3 spells CASSQDRDFGANVLTF. The CDR3 DNA reads as TGTGCCAGCAGTCAGGACCGGGATTTTGGGGCCAACGTCCTGACTTTC.

The chain carries TRBV6-2 or TRBV6-3 and TRBJ1-5; D gene ambiguous. This CDR3 comprises 12 residues. CDR1 and CDR2 from the germline V gene are MNHEY and SVGEGT. V lost 6 bases and J lost 7, with 10 bases in between. The CDR3 loop reads CASRSDGQPQHF. The CDR3 nucleotides are TGTGCCAGCAGGTCCGACGGACAGCCCCAGCATTTT.